The source of this T cell receptor (beta chain) is a study of shared clonotypes between healthy human individuals. TCRdb's copy holds only in-frame clones and misses some; the assay was immunoSEQ multiplex PCR. This sample has 1.4 million to 1.5 million clones, with roughly 96% found just once. The CDR3 consists of 13 residues. V was pared by 1 base and J by 4 bases, with 8 bases between. Looked up from germline, CDR1 is SGHTA and CDR2 is FQGNSA. V gene TRBV7-2 combines with J gene TRBJ2-7; no firm D call. The TCR sequence derives from a young man in good health. Sequencing was done on a sample of naive CD4+ T cells sorted from blood. Subset of the sample: CD45RA+ positively selected. CDR3 nucleotide sequence: TGTGCCAGCAGCTTAGTCCTCCGTTACGAGCAGTACTTC. Protein sequence: CASSLVLRYEQYF.